This T cell receptor (beta chain) was sequenced during a study of T cells in Graves' hyperthyroidism and ophthalmopathy. RNA transcripts yielded amplified TCR beta CDR3 regions. HTBI primers drove first-round RT-PCR of the TCR CDR3. Each CDR3 protein is one row after TCRdb ran MiXCR on the multiplex PCR reads. The table lists a few hundred thousand distinct CDR3 sequences, roughly 50% of them singletons, with 7.5% to 8.5% in the top ten. As regards this clonotype: Its antigen is still unknown.

Stable hyperthyroidism: no ophthalmopathy progression over 18 months of follow-up. Lactation, pregnancy, other autoimmune disease or uncontrolled infection excluded patients. Based on clinical symptoms, serum thyroxine and TRAb, thyroid ultrasound and orbital computed tomography, diagnoses were reached. General study points: Blood also showed most of the thyroid clonotypes that were expanded above 0.001.

The specimen was peripheral blood or thyroid tissue (not recorded which). This receptor was obtained from a woman aged 18-29 years with Graves' hyperthyroidism.

The CDR3 nucleotides are TGTGCCAGCAATCCGACAGAACTAGCGGGAGCTTATGGGGCCAACGTCCTGACTTTC. It translates to CASNPTELAGAYGANVLTF. V usage is TRBV6-6 and J usage is TRBJ2-6; 11 positions match TRBD2. Per germline, CDR1 MNHNY and CDR2 SVGAGI (reference sequence). The V gene end was trimmed by 7 bases and the J gene end by 3 bases; junction bases not matched to a gene: 14. The CDR3 consists of 19 residues.